Each of the 8 T cell receptor beta chains below was sequenced from the same sample in a study of T cells in narcolepsy. Some clones are missing from TCRdb's copy, which holds only in-frame ones; the method was immunoSEQ multiplex PCR. The sample has roughly 32,000 clones, 82% seen once. The sequencing sample was made of CD45RA- memory CD4+ T cells from PBMCs. The source of these receptors is a human donor with narcolepsy.

The J gene is TRBJ2-7, the V gene TRBV6-1; 7 bases map to TRBD2. The CDR3 covers 11 residues. With 10 bases clipped from V and 2 bases from J, the junction kept 2 bases outside the gene matches. Germline V gene lookup returns CDR1 MNHNS and CDR2 SASEGT. CDR3: CAIGTTYEQYF. The DNA for the CDR3 is TGTGCCATCGGGACTACCTACGAGCAGTACTTC.

The chain recombines TRBV6-5 with TRBJ1-1, with TRBD1 identical over 9 bases. V lost 6 bases and J lost 8; bases outside the gene matches: 7. Germline CDR1 reads MNHEY; CDR2 reads SVGAGI. The CDR3 length is 13 residues. The CDR3 bases are TGTGCCAGCAGCCTCATGGGACAGGGCGAAGCTTTCTTT. As protein: CASSLMGQGEAFF.

The V and J genes are TRBV12-1 and TRBJ2-5; the DNA was not compared with TRBD1, the D call given in the table. TRBV12-1 has pseudogene status. This CDR3 has 15 amino acids. The CDR3 DNA sequence: TGTGCCAGCAGGCCGAATCCCAGGCCGCAAGAGACCCAGTACTTC. Protein product: CASRPNPRPQETQYF.

This clone has more than one count but fewer than ten. The rearrangement links TRBV6-5 to TRBJ2-7, with D perhaps TRBD1 or TRBD2 (5 bases each). CDR3 length equals 13 residues. Germline V gene data show CDR1 as MNHEY and CDR2 as SVGAGI. Trimming took off 2 bases at V and 7 bases at J, with 12 bases between the two ends. CDR3 region: CASSYGGTREQYF. CDR3 nucleotides: TGTGCCAGCAGTTACGGGGGAACTAGAGAGCAGTACTTC.

The V call is TRBV6-5, the J call TRBJ2-7; no clear D. The CDR3 loop spans 13 amino acids. Trimming removed 5 bases at V and 2 bases at J, with 10 bases between. Looked up from germline, CDR1 is MNHEY and CDR2 is SVGAGI. CDR3 protein: CASSANSPYEQYF. The CDR3 DNA follows: TGTGCCAGCAGTGCGAACAGCCCCTACGAGCAGTACTTC.

The rearrangement joins TRBV5-4 to TRBJ1-1; no firm D call. Trimming shortened V by 0 bases and J by 2 bases, and 8 bases separated the two germline ends. Looked up from germline, CDR1 is SGHNT and CDR2 is YYREEE (reference sequence). This CDR3 spans 14 amino acids. Written as DNA, the CDR3 is TGTGCCAGCAGCTTGGAACTTCTAAACACTGAAGCTTTCTTT. Protein: CASSLELLNTEAFF.

V is TRBV9 and J is TRBJ2-1; 8 bases align to TRBD2. Germline CDR1 and CDR2: SGDLS and YYNGEE. Trimming took 0 bases from V and 9 from J; bases not matched to a gene: 17. The CDR3 totals 18 residues. The DNA of the CDR3 is TGTGCCAGCAGCGTAGACGGCGGGACTAGTCTCCTCGGCATTGAGCAGTTCTTC. Protein product: CASSVDGGTSLLGIEQFF.

The gene calls are TRBV27 and TRBJ1-1; no reliable D call. CDR3 length equals 14 residues. Germline V gene sequence: CDR1 MNHEY, CDR2 SMNVEV (reference sequence). V lost 8 bases, J lost 5 bases, and 18 bases lay in between. CDR3 region: CASRLTSPGTEAFF. Written as DNA, the CDR3 is TGTGCCAGCCGATTAACCTCCCCGGGGACTGAAGCTTTCTTT.